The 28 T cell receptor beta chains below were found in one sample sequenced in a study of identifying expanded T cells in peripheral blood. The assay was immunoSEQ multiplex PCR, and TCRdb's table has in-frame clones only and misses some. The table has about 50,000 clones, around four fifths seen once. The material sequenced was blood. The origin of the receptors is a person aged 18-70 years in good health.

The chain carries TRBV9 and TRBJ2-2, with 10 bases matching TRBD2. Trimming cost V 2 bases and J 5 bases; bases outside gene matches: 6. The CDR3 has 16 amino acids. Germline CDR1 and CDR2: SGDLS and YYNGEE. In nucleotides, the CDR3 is TGTGCCAGCAGCGTCCTTAGCGGGGGGCCTACCGGGGAGCTGTTTTTT. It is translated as CASSVLSGGPTGELFF.

CDR3 loop: CASRISGTGSNEQFF. The CDR3 DNA reads TGTGCCAGTAGAATAAGCGGGACAGGGTCAAATGAGCAGTTCTTC. The V call is TRBV19, the J call TRBJ2-1; 9 bases are a match to TRBD1. CDR3 length equals 15 residues. The J segment lost 7 bases and the V segment lost 6 bases, leaving 10 bases of the junction unmatched. Germline values: CDR1 LNHDA, CDR2 SQIVND (reference sequence).

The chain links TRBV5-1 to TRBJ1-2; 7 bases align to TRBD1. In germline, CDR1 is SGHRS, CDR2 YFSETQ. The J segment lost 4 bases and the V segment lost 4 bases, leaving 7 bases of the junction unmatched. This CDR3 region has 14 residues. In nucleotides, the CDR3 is TGCGCCAGCAGCATAGGGGGCGCTGGCTATGGCTACACCTTC. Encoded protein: CASSIGGAGYGYTF.

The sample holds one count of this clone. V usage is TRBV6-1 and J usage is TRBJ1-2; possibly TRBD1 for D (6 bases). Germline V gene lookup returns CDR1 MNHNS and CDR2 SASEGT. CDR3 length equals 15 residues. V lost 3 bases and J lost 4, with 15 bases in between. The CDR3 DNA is TGTGCCAGCAGTGAGGCGGGACACACCAGCTATGGCTACACCTTC. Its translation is CASSEAGHTSYGYTF.

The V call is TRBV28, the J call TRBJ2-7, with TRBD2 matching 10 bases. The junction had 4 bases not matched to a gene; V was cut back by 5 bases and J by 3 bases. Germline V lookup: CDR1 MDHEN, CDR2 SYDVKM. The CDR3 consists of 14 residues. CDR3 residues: CASSPGTSDYEQYF. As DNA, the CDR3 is TGTGCCAGCAGTCCCGGGACTAGCGACTACGAGCAGTACTTC.

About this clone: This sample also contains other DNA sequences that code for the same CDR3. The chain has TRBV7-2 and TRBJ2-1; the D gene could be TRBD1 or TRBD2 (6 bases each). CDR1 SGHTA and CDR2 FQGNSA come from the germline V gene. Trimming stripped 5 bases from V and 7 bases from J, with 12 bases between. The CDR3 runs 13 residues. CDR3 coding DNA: TGTGCCAGCAGCAGAGAGGGGGGAAATGAGCAGTTCTTC. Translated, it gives CASSREGGNEQFF.

The CDR3 DNA reads TGTGCCTGGAGTGTTCGCTTTATCGGGCGGGAGCGCTACAATGAGCAGTTCTTC. Protein: CAWSVRFIGRERYNEQFF. The rearrangement joins TRBV30 to TRBJ2-1; 7 bases fit TRBD2. The V and J ends lost 0 bases and 3 bases, in that order; junction bases with no gene match: 14. This CDR3 contains 18 residues. Germline assignment: CDR1 GTSNPN and CDR2 SVGIG (reference sequence).

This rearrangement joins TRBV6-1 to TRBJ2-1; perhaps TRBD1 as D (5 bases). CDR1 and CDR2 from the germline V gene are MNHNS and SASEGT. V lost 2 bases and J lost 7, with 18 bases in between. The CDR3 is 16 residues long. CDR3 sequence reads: CASSESKGYRRNEQFF. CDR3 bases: TGTGCCAGCAGTGAAAGTAAAGGGTACAGGCGGAATGAGCAGTTCTTC.

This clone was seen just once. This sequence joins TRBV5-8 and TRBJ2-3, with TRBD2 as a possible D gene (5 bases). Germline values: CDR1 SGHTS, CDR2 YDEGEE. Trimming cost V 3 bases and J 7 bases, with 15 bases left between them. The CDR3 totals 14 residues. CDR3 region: CASSSFGLPNTQYF. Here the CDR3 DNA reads TGTGCCAGCAGCTCCTTTGGACTCCCTAATACGCAGTATTTT.

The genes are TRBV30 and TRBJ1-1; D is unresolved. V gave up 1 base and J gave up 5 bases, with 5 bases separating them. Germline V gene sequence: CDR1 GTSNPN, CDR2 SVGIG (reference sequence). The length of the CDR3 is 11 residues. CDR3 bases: TGTGCCTGGAGTGGGAGAACTGAAGCTTTCTTT. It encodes CAWSGRTEAFF.

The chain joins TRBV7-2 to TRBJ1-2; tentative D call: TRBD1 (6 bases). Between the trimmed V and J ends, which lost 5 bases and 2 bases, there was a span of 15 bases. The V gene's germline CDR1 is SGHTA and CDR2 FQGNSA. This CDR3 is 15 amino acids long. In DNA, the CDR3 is TGTGCCAGCAGCCCCACAGGGCAGGCAAACTATGGCTACACCTTC. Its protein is CASSPTGQANYGYTF.

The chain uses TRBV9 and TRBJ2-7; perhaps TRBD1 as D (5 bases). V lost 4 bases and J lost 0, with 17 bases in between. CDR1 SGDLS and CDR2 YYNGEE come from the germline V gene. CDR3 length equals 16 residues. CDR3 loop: CASSTSTDDSSYEQYF. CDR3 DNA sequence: TGTGCCAGCAGCACCTCGACAGACGACAGCTCCTACGAGCAGTACTTC.

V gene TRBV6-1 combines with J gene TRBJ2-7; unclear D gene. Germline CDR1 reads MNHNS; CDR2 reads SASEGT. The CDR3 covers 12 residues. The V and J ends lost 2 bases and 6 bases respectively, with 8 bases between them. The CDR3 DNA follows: TGTGCCAGCAGTGAATGGAACCGCGAGCAGTACTTC. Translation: CASSEWNREQYF.

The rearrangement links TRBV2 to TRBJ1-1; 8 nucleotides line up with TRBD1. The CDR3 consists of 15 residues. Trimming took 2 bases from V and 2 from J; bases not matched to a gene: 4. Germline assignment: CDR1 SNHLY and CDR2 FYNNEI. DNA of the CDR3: TGTGCCAGCAGTGAAAGGGCAGGGGGCAACACTGAAGCTTTCTTT. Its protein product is CASSERAGGNTEAFF.

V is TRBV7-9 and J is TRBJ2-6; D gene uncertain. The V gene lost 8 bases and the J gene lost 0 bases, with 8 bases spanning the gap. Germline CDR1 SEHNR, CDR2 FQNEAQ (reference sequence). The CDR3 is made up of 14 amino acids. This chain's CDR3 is CASASRSGANVLTF. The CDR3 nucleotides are TGTGCCAGCGCGTCCCGCTCTGGGGCCAACGTCCTGACTTTC.

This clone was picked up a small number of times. CDR3 DNA: TGTGCCAGCCCGCGGGGGAGCAATCAGCCCCAGCATTTT. Its translation: CASPRGSNQPQHF. J is TRBJ1-5 and V is TRBV21-1. TRBV21-1 is deemed a pseudogene. The CDR3 is 13 amino acids.

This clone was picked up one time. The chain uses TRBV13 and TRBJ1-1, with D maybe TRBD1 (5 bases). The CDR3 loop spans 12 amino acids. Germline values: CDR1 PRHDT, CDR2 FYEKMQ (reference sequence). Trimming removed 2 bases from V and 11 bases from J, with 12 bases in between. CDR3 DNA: TGTGCCAGCAGCTTAACAGGCGGGGAGGCTTTCTTT. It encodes CASSLTGGEAFF.

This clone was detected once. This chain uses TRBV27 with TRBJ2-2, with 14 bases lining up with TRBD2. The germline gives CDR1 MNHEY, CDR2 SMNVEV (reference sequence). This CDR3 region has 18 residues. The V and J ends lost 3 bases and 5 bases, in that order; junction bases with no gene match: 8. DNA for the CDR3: TGTGCCAGCAGTTTTCGGACTAGCGGGAGGCCCAGTACCGGGGAGCTGTTTTTT. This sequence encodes CASSFRTSGRPSTGELFF.

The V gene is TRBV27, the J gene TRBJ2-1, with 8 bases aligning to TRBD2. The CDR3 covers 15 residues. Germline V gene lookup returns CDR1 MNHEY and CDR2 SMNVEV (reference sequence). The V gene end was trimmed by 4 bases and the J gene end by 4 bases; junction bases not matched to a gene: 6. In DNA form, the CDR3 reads TGTGCCAGCAGTTATTCGGCTAGCGGGTACAATGAGCAGTTCTTC. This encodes CASSYSASGYNEQFF.

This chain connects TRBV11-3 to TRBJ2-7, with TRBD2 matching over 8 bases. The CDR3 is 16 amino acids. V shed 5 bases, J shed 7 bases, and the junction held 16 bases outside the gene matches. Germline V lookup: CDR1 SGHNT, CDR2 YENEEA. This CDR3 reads CASSPSGSGISREQYF. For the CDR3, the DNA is TGTGCCAGCAGCCCCTCCGGTAGCGGGATTTCTCGGGAGCAGTACTTC.

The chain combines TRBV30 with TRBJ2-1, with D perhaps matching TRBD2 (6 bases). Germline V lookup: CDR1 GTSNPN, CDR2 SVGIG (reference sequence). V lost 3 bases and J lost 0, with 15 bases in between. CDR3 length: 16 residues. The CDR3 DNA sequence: TGTGCCTGGAGATCTGCGGGGTTATCCTCCTACAATGAGCAGTTCTTC. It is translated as CAWRSAGLSSYNEQFF.

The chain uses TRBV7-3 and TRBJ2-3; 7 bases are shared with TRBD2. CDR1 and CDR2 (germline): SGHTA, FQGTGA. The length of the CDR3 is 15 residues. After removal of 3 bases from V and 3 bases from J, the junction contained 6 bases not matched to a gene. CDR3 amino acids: CASSLEGRGTDTQYF. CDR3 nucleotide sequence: TGTGCCAGCAGCTTGGAGGGGCGGGGGACAGATACGCAGTATTTT.

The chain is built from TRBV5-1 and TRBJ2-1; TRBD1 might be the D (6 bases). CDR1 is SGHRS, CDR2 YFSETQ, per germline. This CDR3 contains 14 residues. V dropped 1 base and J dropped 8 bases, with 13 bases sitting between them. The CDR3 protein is CASSLRGLADEQFF. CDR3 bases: TGCGCCAGCAGCTTGAGGGGGTTGGCGGATGAGCAGTTCTTC. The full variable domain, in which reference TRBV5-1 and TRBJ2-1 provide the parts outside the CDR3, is KAGVTQTPRYLIKTRGQQVTLSCSPISGHRSVSWYQQTPGQGLQFLFEYFSETQRNKGNFPGRFSGRQFSNSRSEMNVSTLELGDSALYLCASSLRGLADEQFFGPGTRLTVL.

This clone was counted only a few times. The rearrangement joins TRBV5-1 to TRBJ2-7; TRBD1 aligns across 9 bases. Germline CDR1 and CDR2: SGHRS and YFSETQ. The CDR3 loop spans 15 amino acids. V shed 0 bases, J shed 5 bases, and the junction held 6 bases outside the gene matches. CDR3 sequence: CASSLGTGDLDEQYV. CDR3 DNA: TGCGCCAGCAGCTTGGGGACAGGGGATCTGGACGAGCAGTACGTC.

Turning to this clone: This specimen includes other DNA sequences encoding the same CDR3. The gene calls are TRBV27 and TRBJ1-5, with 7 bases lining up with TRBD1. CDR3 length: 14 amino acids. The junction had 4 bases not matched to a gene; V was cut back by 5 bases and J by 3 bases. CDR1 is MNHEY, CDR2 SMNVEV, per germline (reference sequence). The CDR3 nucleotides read TGTGCCAGCAGTCCGGGACAGCCCAATCAGCCCCAGCATTTT. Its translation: CASSPGQPNQPQHF.

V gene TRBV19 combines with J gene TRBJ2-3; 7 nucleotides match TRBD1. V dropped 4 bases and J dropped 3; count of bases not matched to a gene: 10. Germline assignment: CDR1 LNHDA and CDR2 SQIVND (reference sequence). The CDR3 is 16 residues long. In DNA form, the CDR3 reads TGTGCCAGTAGTACAAACAGGGGCGTGGGGACAGATACGCAGTATTTT. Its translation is CASSTNRGVGTDTQYF.

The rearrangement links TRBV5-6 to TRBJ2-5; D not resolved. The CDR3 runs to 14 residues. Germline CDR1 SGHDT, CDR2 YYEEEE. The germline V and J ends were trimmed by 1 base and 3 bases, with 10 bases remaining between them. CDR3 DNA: TGTGCCAGCAGCTTGACGGTAAGGGAAGAGACCCAGTACTTC. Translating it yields CASSLTVREETQYF.

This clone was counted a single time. Written as DNA, the CDR3 is TGTGCCAGCAGTAGACAGGCAGATACGCAGTATTTT. Its translation: CASSRQADTQYF. The chain carries TRBV2 and TRBJ2-3, with TRBD1 as a possible D gene (6 bases). Germline CDR1 and CDR2: SNHLY and FYNNEI. The CDR3 loop spans 12 amino acids. Trimming removed 5 bases at V and 4 bases at J, with 7 bases between.